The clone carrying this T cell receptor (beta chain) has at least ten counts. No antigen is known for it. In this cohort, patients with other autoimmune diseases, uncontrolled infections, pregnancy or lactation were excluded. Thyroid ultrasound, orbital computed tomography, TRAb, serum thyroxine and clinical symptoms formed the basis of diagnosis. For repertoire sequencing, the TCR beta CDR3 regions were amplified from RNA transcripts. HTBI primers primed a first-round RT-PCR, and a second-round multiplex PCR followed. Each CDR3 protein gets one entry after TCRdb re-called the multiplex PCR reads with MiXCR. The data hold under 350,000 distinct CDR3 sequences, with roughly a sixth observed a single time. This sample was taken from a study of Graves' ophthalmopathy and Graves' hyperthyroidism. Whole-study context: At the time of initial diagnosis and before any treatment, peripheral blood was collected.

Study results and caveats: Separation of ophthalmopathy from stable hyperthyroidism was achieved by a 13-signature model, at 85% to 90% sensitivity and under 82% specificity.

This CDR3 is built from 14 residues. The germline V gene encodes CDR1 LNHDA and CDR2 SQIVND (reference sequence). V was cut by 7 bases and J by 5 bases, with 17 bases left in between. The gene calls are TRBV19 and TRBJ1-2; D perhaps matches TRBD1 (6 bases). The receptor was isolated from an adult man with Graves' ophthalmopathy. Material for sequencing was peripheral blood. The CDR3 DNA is TGTGCCAGTACCCGAACAGGGAGAGAGTATGGCTACACCTTC. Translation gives CASTRTGREYGYTF.